This T cell receptor (beta chain) was profiled in a study of cytomegalovirus exposure and HLA in healthy donors. Overall study results and limits: When the data were analyzed later, several of the most significant clusters appeared to be linked to common viral pathogens. A later analysis associated 16,951 TCR beta sequences with HLA alleles at a 0.05 false discovery rate.

Of note for this clone: Its antigen is unknown.

Trimming took 6 bases from V and 3 from J; bases not matched to a gene: 3. The CDR3 contains 14 residues. Per germline, CDR1 MNHEY and CDR2 SVGAGI. This cohort consisted of healthy bone marrow donors. The PCR ran on 60 Vbeta and 13 Jbeta primers. Some clones are missing from TCRdb's copy, which holds only in-frame ones; the method was immunoSEQ multiplex PCR. The sample contains 68,000 or so clones, roughly four fifths of which appear only once. This chain links TRBV6-5 with TRBJ2-3, with TRBD2 matching over 10 bases. The sequenced sample was PBMCs. This TCR was recovered from a human donor in good health. The DNA for the CDR3 is TGTGCCAGCAGAAGCGGGGGGGCAACAGATACGCAGTATTTT. Translated: CASRSGGATDTQYF.